This is a list of T cell receptor beta chains from one sample in a study of blood T cell repertoires in COVID-19. Libraries were prepared by immunoSEQ multiplex PCR; TCRdb keeps only in-frame clonotypes and omits some of them. Of around 170,000 clones in the sample, 88% were seen once. Specimen: peripheral blood. These receptor sequences come from a man in his 60s with acute or convalescent COVID-19. Both conserved end residues are part of each CDR3. The order of the fields is clone size, V gene, J gene, D gene, CDR3 length, CDR3 protein, CDR3 DNA. D genes are given only for firm matches. Clone size, where shown, is once, few, many, or a class for clones that have expanded.

-,TRBV24-1,TRBJ2-2,TRBD2,14,CATRAGSNTGELFF,TGTGCCACCAGAGCGGGGTCGAACACCGGGGAGCTGTTTTTT
-,TRBV7-9,TRBJ1-2,-,16,CASSLGRAVATDGYTF,TGTGCCAGCAGCTTAGGAAGGGCAGTAGCGACGGATGGCTACACCTTC
-,TRBV21-1,TRBJ2-1,-,18,CASSRESTSGRSYNEQFF,TGTGCCAGCAGCCGAGAGAGCACTAGCGGGAGGTCCTACAATGAGCAGTTCTTC
few,TRBV5-1,TRBJ2-5,-,15,CASSQSGGTQETQYF,TGCGCCAGCAGCCAATCCGGGGGTACCCAAGAGACCCAGTACTTC
-,TRBV7-3,TRBJ1-4,TRBD1,14,CASSDRGPREKLFF,TGTGCCAGCAGCGACAGGGGGCCGAGGGAAAAACTGTTTTTT
-,TRBV11-2,TRBJ1-2,TRBD1,15,CASSFGTGSHYGYTF,TGTGCCAGCAGCTTCGGGACAGGGTCACACTATGGCTACACCTTC
-,TRBV9,TRBJ1-2,-,16,CASSAPGGDFIIRYTF,TGTGCCAGCAGCGCGCCCGGCGGGGACTTCATCATTCGCTACACCTTC
-,TRBV15,TRBJ2-6,-,15,CATSSGTAGANVLTF,TGTGCCACCAGCAGCGGGACTGCTGGGGCCAACGTCCTGACTTTC
-,TRBV27,TRBJ1-2,TRBD1,14,CASSLLQGASGYTF,TGTGCCAGCAGTTTATTACAGGGGGCCAGTGGCTACACCTTC
few,TRBV6-5,TRBJ1-6,TRBD1,14,CASSYGTDNSPLHF,TGTGCCAGCAGTTACGGGACAGATAATTCACCCCTCCACTTT
-,TRBV10-3,TRBJ1-3,-,12,CAIKQTGNTIYF,TGTGCCATCAAACAGACTGGAAACACCATATATTTT
-,TRBV10-3,TRBJ2-5,TRBD1,14,CAISEPTGGETQYF,TGTGCCATCAGTGAGCCGACAGGGGGAGAGACCCAGTACTTC
-,TRBV27,TRBJ1-2,TRBD1,12,CATRSEGAVSTF,TGTGCCACCAGAAGCGAGGGGGCCGTATCCACCTTC
-,TRBV2,TRBJ2-2,-,16,CASSGGRLAGDGELFF,TGTGCCAGCAGTGGAGGGAGACTCGCCGGTGACGGGGAGCTGTTTTTT
-,TRBV5-1,TRBJ1-2,TRBD1,14,CASSRGTGGDGYTF,TGCGCCAGCAGCCGTGGGACAGGAGGCGATGGCTACACCTTC
-,TRBV6-5,TRBJ2-7,TRBD1,12,CASSGQGHEQYF,TGTGCCAGCAGCGGACAGGGCCACGAGCAGTACTTC
-,TRBV7-3,TRBJ1-5,-,13,CASSRTPNQPQHF,TGTGCCAGCAGCAGGACACCTAATCAGCCCCAGCATTTT
-,TRBV14,TRBJ2-1,-,14,CASSQGQAYNEQFF,TGTGCCAGCAGCCAAGGACAGGCTTACAATGAGCAGTTCTTC
few,TRBV5-1,TRBJ2-3,-,15,CASSLSGYGKDTQYF,TGCGCCAGCAGCTTGTCCGGATACGGGAAAGATACGCAGTATTTT
-,TRBV21-1,TRBJ1-2,-,14,CASTPSSANYGYTF,TGTGCCAGCACCCCCTCGAGTGCTAACTATGGCTACACCTTC
-,TRBV5-1,TRBJ1-4,-,15,CASRGSLATNEKLFF,TGCGCCAGCAGGGGCAGCCTTGCAACTAATGAAAAACTGTTTTTT
-,TRBV6-6,TRBJ1-1,-,14,CASSADSGSAEAFF,TGTGCCAGCAGTGCTGACAGTGGCAGTGCAGAAGCTTTCTTT
-,TRBV2,TRBJ1-5,TRBD1,15,CASRTGEYSNQPQHF,TGTGCCAGCCGGACAGGGGAGTATAGCAATCAGCCCCAGCATTTT
once,TRBV6-5,TRBJ1-3,-,15,CASSHSPQAGNTIYF,TGTGCCAGCAGTCACTCTCCGCAGGCTGGAAACACCATATATTTT
-,TRBV20-1,TRBJ1-6,TRBD1,14,CSASDDRGNSPLHF,TGCAGTGCTAGTGACGACAGGGGAAATTCACCCCTCCACTTT
-,TRBV7-6,TRBJ2-2,TRBD2,19,CASSLGLAGGIVNTGELFF,TGTGCCAGCAGCTTAGGGCTAGCGGGGGGCATCGTGAACACCGGGGAGCTGTTTTTT
-,TRBV6-5,TRBJ1-3,-,15,CASTRVTDSGNTIYF,TGTGCCAGCACTCGTGTTACAGACTCTGGAAACACCATATATTTT
few,TRBV3-1/TRBV3-2,TRBJ1-6,TRBD1,14,CASSPGQGNSPLHF,TGTGCCAGCAGCCCCGGACAGGGTAATTCACCCCTCCACTTT
-,TRBV18,TRBJ2-1,-,13,CASSPGTGYEQFF,TGTGCCAGCTCACCAGGAACAGGGTATGAGCAGTTCTTC
-,TRBV3-1/TRBV3-2,TRBJ2-5,-,15,CASSQGLIFQETQYF,TGTGCCAGCAGCCAAGGGCTGATTTTCCAAGAGACCCAGTACTTC
-,TRBV19,TRBJ1-5,-,14,CASSIRRDEQPQHF,TGTGCCAGTAGTATAAGGAGGGATGAACAGCCCCAGCATTTT
-,TRBV6-6,TRBJ1-4,-,15,CASLGFGTTNEKLFF,TGTGCCAGTCTCGGATTCGGGACAACTAATGAAAAACTGTTTTTT
few,TRBV12-3/TRBV12-4,TRBJ2-7,-,12,CASSWGLPEQYF,TGTGCCAGCAGTTGGGGACTGCCCGAGCAGTACTTC
-,TRBV27,TRBJ1-6,TRBD1,16,CASTFAGGTYNSPLHF,TGTGCCAGCACCTTTGCAGGGGGCACCTATAATTCACCCCTCCACTTT
-,TRBV5-1,TRBJ2-5,TRBD1,14,CASSTGTGEQTQYF,TGCGCCAGCAGCACAGGGACAGGGGAACAGACCCAGTACTTC
-,TRBV27,TRBJ1-2,TRBD1,14,CASRGDRNNYGYTF,TGTGCCAGCAGGGGGGACAGGAATAACTATGGCTACACCTTC
-,TRBV10-3,TRBJ1-5,-,15,CAISELTGYNQPQHF,TGTGCCATCAGTGAGTTAACAGGGTACAATCAGCCCCAGCATTTT
once,TRBV5-4,TRBJ2-2,TRBD1,15,CASSPGGADTGELFF,TGTGCCAGCAGCCCAGGGGGCGCGGACACCGGGGAGCTGTTTTTT
-,TRBV19,TRBJ1-2,TRBD1,14,CASSVPGQIYGYTF,TGTGCCAGTAGTGTACCGGGACAGATCTATGGCTACACCTTC
-,TRBV5-6,TRBJ1-2,TRBD1,15,CASSFPPTGGYGYTF,TGTGCCAGCAGCTTCCCACCAACAGGGGGGTATGGCTACACCTTC
-,TRBV11-3,TRBJ1-1,-,13,CASSSDRNTEAFF,TGTGCCAGCAGCTCGGACAGAAACACTGAAGCTTTCTTT
-,TRBV29-1,TRBJ1-1,-,12,CSVDIEDTEAFF,TGCAGCGTTGACATTGAGGACACTGAAGCTTTCTTT